One sample yielded the 14 T cell receptor beta chains listed below, sequenced in a study of T cell responses to AZD1222 COVID-19 vaccine. The method was immunoSEQ multiplex PCR; TCRdb's version includes in-frame clones alone and lacks a portion of them. The repertoire holds around 180,000 clones, with under 95% as singletons. This material consisted of peripheral blood, taken 28 days after the second AZD1222 dose. The receptors were gathered from an adult who received the AZD1222 COVID-19 vaccine.

The chain has TRBV4-1 and TRBJ2-7, with TRBD1 identical over 8 bases. Germline assignment: CDR1 MGHRA and CDR2 YSYEKL. V lost 1 base, J lost 3 bases, and 2 bases stayed unmatched. The CDR3 has 14 residues. This CDR3 is CASSQAQGGYEQYF. The DNA for the CDR3 is TGCGCCAGCAGCCAAGCACAGGGGGGCTACGAGCAGTACTTC.

The chain couples TRBV2 to TRBJ1-2; the match to TRBD1 covers 7 bases. Losses at the gene ends were 6 bases for V and 4 bases for J; bases not matched to a gene: 5. This CDR3 is built from 13 residues. The germline CDR1 and CDR2 sequences are SNHLY and FYNNEI. The CDR3, as DNA: TGTGCCAGCAGGAACCGGGACAGCTATGGCTACACCTTC. The encoded protein is CASRNRDSYGYTF.

This chain uses TRBV4-1 with TRBJ1-1; D might be TRBD1 (5 bases). Germline V gene sequence: CDR1 MGHRA, CDR2 YSYEKL. CDR3 length equals 13 residues. Trimming took 3 bases from V and 4 from J, leaving 9 bases between them. The CDR3 loop reads CASSHRRGTEAFF. Written as DNA, the CDR3 is TGCGCCAGCAGCCACCGGAGGGGCACTGAAGCTTTCTTT.

The chain uses TRBV15 and TRBJ2-2; perhaps TRBD2 as D (6 bases). Germline CDR1 reads LNHNV; CDR2 reads YYDKDF (reference sequence). This CDR3 region has 18 residues. Trimming left V 5 bases short and J 4 bases short, with 23 bases between. The CDR3 sequence: CATSPGDWAASGTGELFF. The CDR3 nucleotides are TGTGCCACCAGCCCCGGGGACTGGGCTGCGTCGGGCACCGGGGAGCTGTTTTTT.

The chain carries TRBV2 and TRBJ1-3; tentatively, D is TRBD1 (6 bases). Germline V lookup: CDR1 SNHLY, CDR2 FYNNEI. V lost 2 bases to trimming and J lost 0 bases, with 11 bases between them. The CDR3 spans 16 residues. DNA of the CDR3: TGTGCCAGCAGTGAATTGTCGGGGGCCTCTGGAAACACCATATATTTT. Translated: CASSELSGASGNTIYF.

The genes are TRBV7-3 and TRBJ2-3, with D possibly called TRBD1 or TRBD2 (6 bases each). Germline V gene sequence: CDR1 SGHTA, CDR2 FQGTGA. Trimming took off 5 bases at V and 9 bases at J, with 15 bases between the two ends. The CDR3 is 13 residues long. CDR3 DNA: TGTGCCAGCAGCCTTCTAGCGAGGGGGACGCAGTATTTT. It yields the protein CASSLLARGTQYF.

The chain couples TRBV14 to TRBJ2-1, with TRBD2 matching 9 bases. The germline gives CDR1 SGHDN, CDR2 FVKESK. This CDR3 has 18 residues. The trim removed 4 bases at V and 5 bases at J, leaving 15 bases unmatched. CDR3 nucleotides: TGTGCCAGCAGCCCCCCTCGCGGGAGGGCCGAGAGACACAATGAGCAGTTCTTC. This translates into CASSPPRGRAERHNEQFF.

This rearrangement joins TRBV18 to TRBJ2-3; D remains ambiguous. Germline CDR1 reads KGHSH; CDR2 reads LQKENI. V was pared by 10 bases and J by 6 bases, with 17 bases between. The CDR3 consists of 13 residues. The CDR3 nucleotides read TGTGCCACCTGTGGGCACCCCCTTGATACGCAGTATTTT. Translating it yields CATCGHPLDTQYF. The full variable domain, in which reference TRBV18 and TRBJ2-3 provide the parts outside the CDR3, is NAGVMQNPRHLVRRRGQEARLRCSPMKGHSHVYWYRQLPEEGLKFMVYLQKENIIDESGMPKERFSAEFPKEGPSILRIQQVVRGDSAAYFCATCGHPLDTQYFGPGTRLTVL.

The chain uses TRBV30 and TRBJ1-4; 7 bases map to TRBD1. The CDR3 spans 15 residues. Germline CDR1 is GTSNPN and CDR2 is SVGIG (reference sequence). V was clipped by 0 bases and J by 8 bases; unmatched bases: 9. Written as DNA, the CDR3 is TGTGCCTGGAGTGTACAGGGGTCCTGGGGGGAAAAACTGTTTTTT. This translates into CAWSVQGSWGEKLFF.

This chain links TRBV28 with TRBJ1-1; D possibly corresponds to TRBD1 (5 bases). Germline CDR1 MDHEN, CDR2 SYDVKM. The V end was cut by 1 base, the J end by 6 bases, with 9 bases between. The CDR3 loop spans 13 amino acids. CDR3 nucleotide sequence: TGTGCCAGCAGTTTATCGGGGACGTCTGAAGCTTTCTTT. Residues: CASSLSGTSEAFF.

V is TRBV12-3 or TRBV12-4 and J is TRBJ2-3; D might be TRBD2 (5 bases). Trimming shortened V by 6 bases and J by 3 bases, and 10 bases separated the two germline ends. The CDR3 is made up of 13 amino acids. The CDR3: CASRWRVTDTQYF. CDR3 bases: TGTGCCAGCAGGTGGCGGGTGACAGATACGCAGTATTTT.

V is TRBV7-8 and J is TRBJ1-2; the D is unclear. The germline V and J ends were trimmed by 2 bases and 4 bases, with 11 bases remaining between them. In germline, CDR1 is SGHVS, CDR2 FQNEAQ. The CDR3 is 14 residues long. CDR3 sequence (DNA): TGTGCCAGCAGCTTAACAGAAGGAGGCTATGGCTACACCTTC. Encoded protein: CASSLTEGGYGYTF.

The CDR3 is CAQGRGEYTGELFF. The CDR3 DNA sequence: TGTGCCCAAGGGCGGGGGGAATACACCGGGGAGCTGTTTTTT. The chain has TRBV24-1 and TRBJ2-2, with 8 bases fitting TRBD2. Germline CDR1 and CDR2: KGHDR and SFDVKD. J gave up 3 bases and V 12 bases, and 8 bases lay outside the gene matches. This CDR3 is 14 amino acids long.

V and J are TRBV11-2 and TRBJ1-1; weak D call: TRBD1 (5 bases). V lost 2 bases, J lost 6 bases, and 10 bases lay in between. Germline CDR1 reads SGHAT; CDR2 reads FQNNGV. CDR3 length: 13 amino acids. The CDR3 region has the DNA TGTGCCAGCAGCTTACGGACAAAGGCTGAAGCTTTCTTT. Translation: CASSLRTKAEAFF.